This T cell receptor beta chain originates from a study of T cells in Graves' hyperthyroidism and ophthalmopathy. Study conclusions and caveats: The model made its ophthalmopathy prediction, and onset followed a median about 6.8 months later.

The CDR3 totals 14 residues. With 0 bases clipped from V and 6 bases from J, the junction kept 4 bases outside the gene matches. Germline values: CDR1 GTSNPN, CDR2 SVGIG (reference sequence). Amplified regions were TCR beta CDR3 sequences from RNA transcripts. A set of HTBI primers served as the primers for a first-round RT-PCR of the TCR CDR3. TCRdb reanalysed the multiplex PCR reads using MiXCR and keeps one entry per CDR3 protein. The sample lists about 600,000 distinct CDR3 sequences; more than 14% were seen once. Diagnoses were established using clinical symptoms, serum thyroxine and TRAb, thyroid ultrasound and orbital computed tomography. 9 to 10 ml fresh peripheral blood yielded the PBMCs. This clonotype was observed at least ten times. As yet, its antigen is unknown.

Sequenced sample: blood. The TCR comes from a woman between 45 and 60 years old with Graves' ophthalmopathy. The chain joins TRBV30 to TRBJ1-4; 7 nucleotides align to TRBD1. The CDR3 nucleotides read TGTGCCTGGAGTGTACAGGGGAGGGATGAAAAACTGTTTTTT. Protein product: CAWSVQGRDEKLFF. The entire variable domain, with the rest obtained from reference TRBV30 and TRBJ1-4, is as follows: SQTIHQWPATLVQPVGSPLSLECTVEGTSNPNLYWYRQAAGRGLQLLFYSVGIGQISSEVPQNLSASRPQDRQFILSSKKLLLSDSGFYLCAWSVQGRDEKLFFGSGTQLSVL.